This T cell receptor beta chain was sequenced in a study of T cell changes during pregnancy in multiple sclerosis. The germline V gene encodes CDR1 LNHNV and CDR2 YYDKDF (reference sequence). Trimming cost V 0 bases and J 6 bases, with 9 bases left between them. This CDR3 comprises 13 residues. Using immunoSEQ multiplex PCR, the repertoire was profiled, and TCRdb retains in-frame clones only, with some absent. This table holds around 45,000 clones, 92% found once. This receptor was identified in a female donor with multiple sclerosis, enrolled in a pregnancy study. Sample: CD4+ T cells from peripheral blood mononuclear cells, taken in the third trimester of pregnancy. This sequence joins TRBV15 and TRBJ2-7; maybe TRBD2 (5 bases). CDR3 region: CATSRDGVLEQYF. DNA of the CDR3: TGTGCCACCAGCAGAGACGGGGTGCTCGAGCAGTACTTC.